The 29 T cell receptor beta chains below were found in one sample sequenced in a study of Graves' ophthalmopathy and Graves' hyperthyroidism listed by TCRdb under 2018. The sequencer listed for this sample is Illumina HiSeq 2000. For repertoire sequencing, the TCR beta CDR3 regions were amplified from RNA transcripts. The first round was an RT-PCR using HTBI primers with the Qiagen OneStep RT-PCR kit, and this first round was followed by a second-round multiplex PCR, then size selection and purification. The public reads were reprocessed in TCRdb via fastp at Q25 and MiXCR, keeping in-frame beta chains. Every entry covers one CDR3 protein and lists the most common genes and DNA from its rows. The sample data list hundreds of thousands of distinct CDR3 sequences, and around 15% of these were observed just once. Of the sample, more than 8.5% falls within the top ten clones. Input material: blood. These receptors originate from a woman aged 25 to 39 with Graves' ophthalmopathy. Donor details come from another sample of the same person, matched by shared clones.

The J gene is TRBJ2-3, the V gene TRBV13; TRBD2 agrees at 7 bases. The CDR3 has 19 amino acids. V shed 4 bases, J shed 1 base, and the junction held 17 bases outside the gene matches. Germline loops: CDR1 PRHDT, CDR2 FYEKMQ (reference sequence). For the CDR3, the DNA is TGTGCCAGCAGCTCCCTCACGAATACCCGGGACTACCGCACAGATACGCAGTATTTT. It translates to CASSSLTNTRDYRTDTQYF. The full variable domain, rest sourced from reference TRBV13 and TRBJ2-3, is AAGVIQSPRHLIKEKRETATLKCYPIPRHDTVYWYQQGPGQDPQFLISFYEKMQSDKGSIPDRFSAQQFSDYHSELNMSSLELGDSALYFCASSSLTNTRDYRTDTQYFGPGTRLTVL.

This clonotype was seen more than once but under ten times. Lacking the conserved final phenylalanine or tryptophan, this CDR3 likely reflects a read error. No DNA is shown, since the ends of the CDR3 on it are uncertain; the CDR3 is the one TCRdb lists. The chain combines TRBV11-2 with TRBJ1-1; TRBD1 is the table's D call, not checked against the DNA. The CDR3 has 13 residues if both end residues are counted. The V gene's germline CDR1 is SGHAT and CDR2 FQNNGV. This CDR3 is CASSRTVNTEACL.

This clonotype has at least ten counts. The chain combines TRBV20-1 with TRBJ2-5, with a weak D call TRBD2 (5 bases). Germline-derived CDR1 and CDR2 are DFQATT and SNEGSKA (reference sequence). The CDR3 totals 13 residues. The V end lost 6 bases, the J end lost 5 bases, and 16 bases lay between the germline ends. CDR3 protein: CSAPGEGAETQYF. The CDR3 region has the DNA TGCAGTGCACCGGGTGAGGGAGCGGAGACCCAGTACTTC.

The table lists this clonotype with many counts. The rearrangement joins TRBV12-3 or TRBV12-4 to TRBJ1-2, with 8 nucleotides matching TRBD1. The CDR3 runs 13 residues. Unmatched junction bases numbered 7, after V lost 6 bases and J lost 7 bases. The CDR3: CASRIQGAGGYTF. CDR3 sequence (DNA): TGTGCCAGCAGGATCCAGGGGGCTGGTGGCTACACCTTC.

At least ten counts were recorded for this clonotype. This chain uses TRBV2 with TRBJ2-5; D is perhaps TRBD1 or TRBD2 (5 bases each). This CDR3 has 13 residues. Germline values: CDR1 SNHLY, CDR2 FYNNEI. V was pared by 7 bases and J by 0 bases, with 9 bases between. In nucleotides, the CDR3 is TGTGCCAGCACCCGGGACCACCAAGAGACCCAGTACTTC. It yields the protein CASTRDHQETQYF. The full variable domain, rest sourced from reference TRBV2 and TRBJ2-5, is EPEVTQTPSHQVTQMGQEVILRCVPISNHLYFYWYRQILGQKVEFLVSFYNNEISEKSEIFDDQFSVERPDGSNFTLKIRSTKLEDSAMYFCASTRDHQETQYFGPGTRLLVL.

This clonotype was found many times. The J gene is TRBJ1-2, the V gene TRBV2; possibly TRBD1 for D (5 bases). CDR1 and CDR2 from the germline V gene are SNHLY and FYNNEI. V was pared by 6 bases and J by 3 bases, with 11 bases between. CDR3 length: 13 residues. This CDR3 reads CASSVWGDYGYTF. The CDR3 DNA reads TGTGCCAGCAGCGTTTGGGGCGACTATGGCTACACCTTC.

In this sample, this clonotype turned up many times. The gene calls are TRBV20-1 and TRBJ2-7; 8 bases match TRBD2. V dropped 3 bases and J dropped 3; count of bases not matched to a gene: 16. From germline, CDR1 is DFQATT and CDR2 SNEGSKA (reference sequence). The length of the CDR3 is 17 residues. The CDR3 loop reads CSASKVSGTALIYEQYF. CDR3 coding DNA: TGCAGTGCTAGTAAGGTTAGCGGGACCGCCCTCATCTACGAGCAGTACTTC.

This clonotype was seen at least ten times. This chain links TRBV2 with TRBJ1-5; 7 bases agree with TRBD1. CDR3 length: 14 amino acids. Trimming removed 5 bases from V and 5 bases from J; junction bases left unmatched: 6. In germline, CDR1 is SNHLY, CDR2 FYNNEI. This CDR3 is CASSQNQGDQPQHF. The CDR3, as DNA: TGTGCCAGCAGTCAAAATCAGGGGGATCAGCCCCAGCATTTT.

DNA of the CDR3: TGTGCCAGCTCTTCCCTCCGGGACCGCCAAGAGACCCAGTACTTC. Its translation: CASSSLRDRQETQYF. The V call is TRBV3-1, the J call TRBJ2-5, with D possibly being TRBD1 or TRBD2 (5 bases each). Per germline, CDR1 LGHDT and CDR2 YNNKEL (reference sequence). The germline V and J ends were trimmed by 8 bases and 1 base, with 17 bases remaining between them. CDR3 length: 15 residues.

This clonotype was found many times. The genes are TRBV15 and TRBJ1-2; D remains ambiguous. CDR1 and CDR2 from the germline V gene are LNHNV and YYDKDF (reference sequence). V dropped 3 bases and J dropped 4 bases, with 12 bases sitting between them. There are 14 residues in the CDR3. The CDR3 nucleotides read TGTGCCACCAGCAGGATTCGGGCGGGCTATGGCTACACCTTC. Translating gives CATSRIRAGYGYTF.

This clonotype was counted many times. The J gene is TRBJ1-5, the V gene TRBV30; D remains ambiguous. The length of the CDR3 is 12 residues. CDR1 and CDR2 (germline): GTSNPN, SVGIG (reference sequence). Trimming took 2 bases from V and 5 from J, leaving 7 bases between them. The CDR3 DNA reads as TGTGCCTGGAGTCCTCGGGATCAGCCCCAGCATTTT. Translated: CAWSPRDQPQHF.

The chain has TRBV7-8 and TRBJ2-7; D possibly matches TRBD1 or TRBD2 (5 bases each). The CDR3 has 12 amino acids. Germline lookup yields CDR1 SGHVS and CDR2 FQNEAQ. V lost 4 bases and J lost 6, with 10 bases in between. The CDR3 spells CASSSGAIEQYF. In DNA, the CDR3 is TGTGCCAGCAGCTCCGGGGCTATCGAGCAGTACTTC.

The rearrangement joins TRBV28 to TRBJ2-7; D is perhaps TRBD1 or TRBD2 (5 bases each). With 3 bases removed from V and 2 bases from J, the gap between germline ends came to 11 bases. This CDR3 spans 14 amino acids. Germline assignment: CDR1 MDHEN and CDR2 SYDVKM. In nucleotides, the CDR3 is TGTGCCAGCAGTTTGATCAGGGACCCCTACGAGCAGTACTTC. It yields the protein CASSLIRDPYEQYF. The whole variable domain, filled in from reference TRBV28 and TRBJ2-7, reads DVKVTQSSRYLVKRTGEKVFLECVQDMDHENMFWYRQDPGLGLRLIYFSYDVKMKEKGDIPEGYSVSREKKERFSLILESASTNQTSMYLCASSLIRDPYEQYFGPGTRLTVT.

CDR3 region: CASRLLGQETQYF. CDR3 sequence (DNA): TGTGCCAGCAGACTACTAGGGCAAGAGACCCAGTACTTC. This chain links TRBV6-1 with TRBJ2-5, with a possible D match to TRBD2 (5 bases). The CDR3 consists of 13 residues. CDR1 and CDR2 from the germline V gene are MNHNS and SASEGT. V was cut by 6 bases and J by 2 bases, with 10 bases left in between.

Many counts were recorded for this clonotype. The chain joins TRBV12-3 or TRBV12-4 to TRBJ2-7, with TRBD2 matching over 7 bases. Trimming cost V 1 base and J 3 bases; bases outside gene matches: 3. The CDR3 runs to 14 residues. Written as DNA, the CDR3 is TGTGCCAGCAGTTTAGGGCTAGCGGACTACGAGCAGTACTTC. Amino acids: CASSLGLADYEQYF.

The CDR3 protein is CAWSVWEDKAFF. The CDR3, as DNA: TGTGCCTGGAGTGTTTGGGAGGACAAAGCTTTCTTT. The J gene is TRBJ1-1, the V gene TRBV30; D may be TRBD1 (5 bases). The germline V gene encodes CDR1 GTSNPN and CDR2 SVGIG (reference sequence). The CDR3 sequence is 12 residues long. The V and J ends lost 0 bases and 9 bases respectively, with 11 bases between them.

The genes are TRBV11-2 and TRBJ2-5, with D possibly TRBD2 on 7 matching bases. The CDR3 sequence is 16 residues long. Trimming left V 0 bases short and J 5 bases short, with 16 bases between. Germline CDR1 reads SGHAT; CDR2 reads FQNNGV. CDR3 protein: CASSLEKGGPGETQYF. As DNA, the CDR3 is TGTGCCAGCAGCTTAGAGAAGGGGGGGCCGGGGGAGACCCAGTACTTC.

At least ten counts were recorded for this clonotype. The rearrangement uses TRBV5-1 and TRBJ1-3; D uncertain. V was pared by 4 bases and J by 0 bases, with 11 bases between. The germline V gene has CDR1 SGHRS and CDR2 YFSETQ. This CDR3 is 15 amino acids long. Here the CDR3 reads CASSPDAFSGNTIYF. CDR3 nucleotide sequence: TGCGCCAGCAGCCCAGACGCGTTCTCTGGAAACACCATATATTTT.

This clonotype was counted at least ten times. The CDR3 sequence is CATSRDTQPQHF. The DNA of the CDR3 is TGTGCCACCAGCAGAGATACCCAGCCCCAGCATTTT. The chain combines TRBV15 with TRBJ1-5; D remains unclear. Between the trimmed V and J ends, which lost 0 bases and 7 bases, there was a span of 4 bases. The CDR3 has 12 residues. Germline loops: CDR1 LNHNV, CDR2 YYDKDF (reference sequence).

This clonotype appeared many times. The CDR3 region has the DNA TGTGCCAGCAGCCGACAGGGGCCGAACACTGAAGCTTTCTTT. Translating it yields CASSRQGPNTEAFF. The chain links TRBV11-3 to TRBJ1-1, with 8 positions matching TRBD1. The CDR3 loop spans 14 amino acids. Germline CDR1 SGHNT, CDR2 YENEEA. The V and J ends lost 5 bases and 1 base, in that order; junction bases with no gene match: 3.

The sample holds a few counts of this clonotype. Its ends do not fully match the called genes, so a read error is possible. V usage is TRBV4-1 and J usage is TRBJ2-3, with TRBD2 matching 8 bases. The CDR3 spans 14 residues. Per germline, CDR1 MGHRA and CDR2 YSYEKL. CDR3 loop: CASTQAGGTDTQYF. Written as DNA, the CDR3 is TGCGCCAGCACCCAAGCGGGAGGCACAGATACGCAGTATTTT.

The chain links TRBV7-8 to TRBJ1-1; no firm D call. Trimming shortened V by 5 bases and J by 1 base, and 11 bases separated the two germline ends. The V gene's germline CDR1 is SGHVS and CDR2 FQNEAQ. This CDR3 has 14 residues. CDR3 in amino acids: CASSPPYSNTEAFF. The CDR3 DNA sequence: TGTGCCAGCAGCCCCCCCTATTCGAACACTGAAGCTTTCTTT.

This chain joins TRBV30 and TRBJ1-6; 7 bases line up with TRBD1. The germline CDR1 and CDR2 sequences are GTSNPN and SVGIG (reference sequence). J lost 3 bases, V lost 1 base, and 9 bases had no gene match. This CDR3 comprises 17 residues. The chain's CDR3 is CAWSGYPDRNYNSPLHF. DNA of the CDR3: TGTGCCTGGAGTGGCTATCCGGACAGGAACTATAATTCACCCCTCCACTTT.

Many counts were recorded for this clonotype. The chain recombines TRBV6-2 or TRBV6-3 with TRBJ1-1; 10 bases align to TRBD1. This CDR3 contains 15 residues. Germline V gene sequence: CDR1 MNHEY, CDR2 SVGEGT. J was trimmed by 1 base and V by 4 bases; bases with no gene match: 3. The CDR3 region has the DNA TGTGCCAGCAGTTTCGACAGGGGGCCGAACACTGAAGCTTTCTTT. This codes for CASSFDRGPNTEAFF.

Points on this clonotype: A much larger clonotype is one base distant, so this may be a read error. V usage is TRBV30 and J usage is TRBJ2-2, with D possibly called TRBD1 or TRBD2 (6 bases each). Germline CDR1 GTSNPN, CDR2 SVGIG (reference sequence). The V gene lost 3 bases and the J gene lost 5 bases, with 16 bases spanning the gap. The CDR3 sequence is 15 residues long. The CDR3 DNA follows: TGTGCCTGGAGACGAGGGGGGACCGAAACCGGGGAGCTGTTTTTT. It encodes CAWRRGGTETGELFF.

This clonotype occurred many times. DNA for the CDR3: TGTGCCAGCAGTGAGTACAGGGGGATGGACACTGAAGCTTTCTTT. The encoded protein is CASSEYRGMDTEAFF. J is TRBJ1-1 and V is TRBV6-1, with 8 bases lining up with TRBD1. The germline V gene has CDR1 MNHNS and CDR2 SASEGT. The trim removed 3 bases at V and 3 bases at J, leaving 6 bases unmatched. The CDR3 extends over 15 amino acids.

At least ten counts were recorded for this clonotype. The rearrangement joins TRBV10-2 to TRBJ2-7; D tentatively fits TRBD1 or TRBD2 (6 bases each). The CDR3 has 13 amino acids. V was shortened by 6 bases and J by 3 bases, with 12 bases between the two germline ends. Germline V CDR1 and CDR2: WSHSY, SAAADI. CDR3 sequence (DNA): TGCGCCAGCAGCGGGGGCCTTAACTACGAGCAGTACTTC. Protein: CASSGGLNYEQYF.

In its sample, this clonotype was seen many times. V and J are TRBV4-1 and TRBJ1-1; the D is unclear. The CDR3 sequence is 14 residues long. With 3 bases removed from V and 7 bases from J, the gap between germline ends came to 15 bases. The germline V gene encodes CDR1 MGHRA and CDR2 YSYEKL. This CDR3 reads CASSHRWYEGEAFF. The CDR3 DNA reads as TGCGCCAGCAGCCATCGATGGTACGAGGGTGAAGCTTTCTTT.

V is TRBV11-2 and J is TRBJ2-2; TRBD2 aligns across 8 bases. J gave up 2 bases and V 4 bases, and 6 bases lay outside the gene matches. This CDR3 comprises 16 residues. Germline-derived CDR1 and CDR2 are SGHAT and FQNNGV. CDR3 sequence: CASSSWTSPNTGELFF. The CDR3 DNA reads TGTGCCAGCAGCTCCTGGACTAGCCCAAACACCGGGGAGCTGTTTTTT.